This T cell receptor beta chain was observed in a study of tumor and adjacent non-tumor tissue in lung cancer. Study as a whole: Patients comprised over 9 adenocarcinoma, 2 squamous cell carcinoma and 1 small cell lung cancer.

Concerning this clonotype itself: It may be a read error: a sequence one base away is much more abundant.

Germline V gene data show CDR1 as MNHEY and CDR2 as SVGAGI. The CDR3 loop spans 15 amino acids. No cell sorting was done before RNA was extracted from the tissue. Three rounds of nested PCR, following a modified ARM-PCR protocol, produced the TCRbeta library. TCRdb reanalysed the multiplex PCR reads using MiXCR and keeps one entry per CDR3 protein. The sample yields approximately 100,000 distinct CDR3 sequences, roughly 75% seen once. The chain recombines TRBV6-5 with TRBJ2-5; 7 positions agree with TRBD1. Sequences were obtained from lung tumor tissue. The sequence was obtained from a woman aged 60-75 years with non-small cell lung cancer. CDR3 sequence (DNA): TGTGCCAGCAAAAAATCCGGGACAGTCCAAGAGGCCCAGTACTTC. It encodes CASKKSGTVQEAQYF.